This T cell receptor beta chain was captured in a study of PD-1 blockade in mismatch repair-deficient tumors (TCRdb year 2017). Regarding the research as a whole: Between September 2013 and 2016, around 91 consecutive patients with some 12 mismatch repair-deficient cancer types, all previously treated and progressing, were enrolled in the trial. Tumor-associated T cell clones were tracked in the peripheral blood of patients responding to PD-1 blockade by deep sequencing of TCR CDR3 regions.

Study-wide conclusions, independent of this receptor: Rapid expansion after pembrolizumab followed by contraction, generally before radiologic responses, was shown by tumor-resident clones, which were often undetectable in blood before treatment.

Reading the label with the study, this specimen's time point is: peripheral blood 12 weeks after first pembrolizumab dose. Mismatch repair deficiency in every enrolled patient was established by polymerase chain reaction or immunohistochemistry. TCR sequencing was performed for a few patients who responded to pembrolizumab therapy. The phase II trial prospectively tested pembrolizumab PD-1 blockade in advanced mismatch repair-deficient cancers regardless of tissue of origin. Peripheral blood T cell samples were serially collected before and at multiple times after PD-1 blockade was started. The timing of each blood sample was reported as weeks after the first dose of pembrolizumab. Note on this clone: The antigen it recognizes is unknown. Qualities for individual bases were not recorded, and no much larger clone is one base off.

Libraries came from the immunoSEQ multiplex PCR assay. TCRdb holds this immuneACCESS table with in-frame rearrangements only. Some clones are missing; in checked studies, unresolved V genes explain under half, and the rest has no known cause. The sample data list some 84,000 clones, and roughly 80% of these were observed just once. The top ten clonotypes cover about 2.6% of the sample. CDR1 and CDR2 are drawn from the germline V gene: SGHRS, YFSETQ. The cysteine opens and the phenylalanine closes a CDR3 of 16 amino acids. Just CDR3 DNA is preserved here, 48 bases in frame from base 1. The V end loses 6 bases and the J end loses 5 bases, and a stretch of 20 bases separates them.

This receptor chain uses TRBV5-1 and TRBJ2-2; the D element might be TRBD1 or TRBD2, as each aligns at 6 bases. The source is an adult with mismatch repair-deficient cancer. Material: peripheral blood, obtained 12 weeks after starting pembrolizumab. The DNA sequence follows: TGCGCCAGCACGGGTCCATCGGGGGCGGAGACCGGGGAGCTGTTTTTT. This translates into CASTGPSGAETGELFF.